These 32 T cell receptor beta chains were all obtained from the same sample, sequenced in a study of T-cell memory formation after mild COVID-19. TCRdb re-derived calls from the 5' RACE reads in MiXCR, one entry per CDR3 protein. In the table there are 25,000 to 35,000 distinct CDR3 sequences, just under 7.5% of which are singletons. Sequences were obtained from PBMCs or a T cell subset sorted from them (not recorded which). These receptors originate from an adult woman who had mild COVID-19 (a few samples of this study predate the infection). Cell type and time point are not known.

This clonotype was counted ten times or more. The chain employs TRBV20-1 and TRBJ1-5, with a weak D call TRBD1 (5 bases). Germline assignment: CDR1 DFQATT and CDR2 SNEGSKA (reference sequence). Trimming cost V 6 bases and J 1 base, with 25 bases left between them. The CDR3 is 18 amino acids. The CDR3 spells CSARGGAGKLRSNQPQHF. CDR3 nucleotide sequence: TGCAGTGCACGGGGGGGTGCTGGAAAGTTGAGGAGCAATCAGCCCCAGCATTTT.

The rearrangement joins TRBV15 to TRBJ2-7; 8 bases match TRBD1. The CDR3 is 16 amino acids. V shed 3 bases, J shed 1 base, and the junction held 8 bases outside the gene matches. Germline V gene sequence: CDR1 LNHNV, CDR2 YYDKDF (reference sequence). This chain's CDR3 is CATSSADREFSYEQYF. CDR3 sequence (DNA): TGTGCCACCAGCAGTGCGGACAGGGAGTTTTCCTACGAGCAGTACTTC.

In this sample, this clonotype turned up many times. V and J are TRBV20-1 and TRBJ2-3, with 8 positions matching TRBD2. The CDR3 contains 16 residues. J gave up 0 bases and V 3 bases, and 8 bases lay outside the gene matches. Germline V gene sequence: CDR1 DFQATT, CDR2 SNEGSKA (reference sequence). The CDR3 DNA reads TGCAGTGCTAGCCCCATACTAGCGGCTAGCACAGATACGCAGTATTTT. Its protein product is CSASPILAASTDTQYF.

This chain uses TRBV7-6 with TRBJ1-6; tentatively, D is TRBD1 (5 bases). The CDR3 runs 15 residues. Trimming removed 5 bases at V and 10 bases at J, with 18 bases between. Germline V lookup: CDR1 SGHVS, CDR2 FNYEAQ. CDR3 in amino acids: CASSAVEGSGSPLHF. The CDR3 bases are TGTGCCAGCAGCGCTGTGGAGGGGTCGGGGTCACCCCTCCACTTT. The full variable domain, its missing parts supplied by reference TRBV7-6 and TRBJ1-6, is GAGVSQSPRYKVTKRGQDVALRCDPISGHVSLYWYRQALGQGPEFLTYFNYEAQQDKSGLPNDRFSAERPEGSISTLTIQRTEQRDSAMYRCASSAVEGSGSPLHFGNGTRLTVT.

The table lists this clonotype with many counts. The rearrangement joins TRBV12-3 or TRBV12-4 to TRBJ1-5, with no clear D. This CDR3 is 15 amino acids long. The V end was cut by 3 bases, the J end by 5 bases, with 14 bases between. CDR3 nucleotide sequence: TGTGCCAGCAGTTTTAGGGCACAATACGATCAGCCCCAGCATTTT. This gives the protein CASSFRAQYDQPQHF.

This clonotype was seen many times. This chain joins TRBV5-1 and TRBJ2-2, with a tentative D call TRBD2 (6 bases). Germline CDR1 is SGHRS and CDR2 is YFSETQ. V lost 1 base, J lost 2 bases, and 15 bases lay in between. The CDR3 is made up of 17 amino acids. Written as DNA, the CDR3 is TGCGCCAGCAGCTTGTTGAGGGCGGGATTTAACACCGGGGAGCTGTTTTTT. Translated, it gives CASSLLRAGFNTGELFF.

This clonotype appeared many times. J is TRBJ2-1 and V is TRBV27, with D tentatively TRBD1 (6 bases). The CDR3 length is 14 residues. The V end lost 2 bases, the J end lost 7 bases, and 12 bases lay between the germline ends. Germline V gene sequence: CDR1 MNHEY, CDR2 SMNVEV (reference sequence). In DNA, the CDR3 is TGTGCCAGCAGTTTACTTGAACAGGGTAATGAGCAGTTCTTC. Translation gives CASSLLEQGNEQFF.

In its sample, this clonotype was seen many times. This sequence joins TRBV25-1 and TRBJ2-3; weak D call: TRBD2 (6 bases). CDR1 and CDR2 (germline): MGHDK, SYGVNS. The CDR3 runs to 15 residues. V dropped 6 bases and J dropped 0 bases, with 13 bases sitting between them. Here the CDR3 reads CASRDTRGSTDTQYF. The CDR3 DNA sequence: TGTGCCAGCAGGGATACGCGGGGCAGCACAGATACGCAGTATTTT.

The chain joins TRBV5-1 to TRBJ1-3; D call uncertain. Trimming took 4 bases from V and 3 from J, leaving 14 bases between them. Per the germline V gene, CDR1 is SGHRS and CDR2 is YFSETQ. The CDR3 contains 15 residues. The CDR3 loop is CASSPNWESGNTIYF. The DNA of the CDR3 is TGCGCCAGCAGCCCCAATTGGGAAAGTGGAAACACCATATATTTT.

This clonotype was seen at least ten times. The genes are TRBV19 and TRBJ1-5; D not certain. Germline V gene data show CDR1 as LNHDA and CDR2 as SQIVND (reference sequence). The CDR3 is 12 residues long. The germline V and J ends were trimmed by 4 bases and 7 bases, with 8 bases remaining between them. CDR3 sequence reads: CASSKGRQPQHF. In DNA, the CDR3 is TGTGCCAGTAGTAAGGGAAGGCAGCCCCAGCATTTT.

This clonotype was seen at least ten times. The junction does not match germline at one end; this may be a read error. The V gene is TRBV7-7, the J gene TRBJ2-5, with D possibly TRBD1 on 6 matching bases. This CDR3 has 13 amino acids. CDR1 and CDR2 (germline): SSHAT, FNYEAQ (reference sequence). In nucleotides, the CDR3 is TGTGCTAGCAGCTTTGGCACAGGGGAGACCCAGTACTTC. This sequence encodes CASSFGTGETQYF.

This clonotype was observed many times. The rearrangement uses TRBV7-2 and TRBJ2-7, with D unresolved. The CDR3 is 16 amino acids. V was pared by 1 base and J by 0 bases, with 13 bases between. Germline assignment: CDR1 SGHTA and CDR2 FQGNSA. The CDR3 region is CASSLVIALSSYEQYF. CDR3 DNA: TGTGCCAGCAGCTTAGTTATAGCATTAAGCTCCTACGAGCAGTACTTC. Full variable domain (remainder filled in from reference TRBV7-2 and TRBJ2-7): GAGVSQSPSNKVTEKGKDVELRCDPISGHTALYWYRQSLGQGLEFLIYFQGNSAPDKSGLPSDRFSAERTGGSVSTLTIQRTQQEDSAVYLCASSLVIALSSYEQYFGPGTRLTVT.

The J gene is TRBJ1-1, the V gene TRBV7-2, with 8 bases that match TRBD1. The CDR3 length is 13 residues. Germline V gene lookup returns CDR1 SGHTA and CDR2 FQGNSA. V shed 4 bases and J 7 bases; nucleotides not matched to a gene: 5. The CDR3 region is CASSSGTGLEAFF. The DNA of the CDR3 is TGTGCCAGCAGCTCCGGGACAGGCCTTGAAGCTTTCTTT.

This clonotype was counted many times. The chain uses TRBV6-1 and TRBJ2-5; 9 nucleotides line up with TRBD2. CDR3 length: 15 amino acids. CDR1 and CDR2 (germline): MNHNS, SASEGT. Trimming cost V 3 bases and J 5 bases; bases outside gene matches: 7. The CDR3 nucleotides are TGTGCCAGCAGTGACCATAGCGGGGGTGGGGAGACCCAGTACTTC. This translates into CASSDHSGGGETQYF.

This clonotype was detected many times. The J gene is TRBJ2-2, the V gene TRBV2; D gene uncertain. The CDR3 has 13 residues. The germline CDR1 and CDR2 sequences are SNHLY and FYNNEI. Trimming pared 4 bases from V and 7 bases from J, leaving 10 bases between. DNA of the CDR3: TGTGCCAGCAGTGCCCGGGTTGTCGGGGAGCTGTTTTTT. This encodes CASSARVVGELFF.

This clonotype came up many times. The chain has TRBV5-1 and TRBJ2-3; no definite D call. This CDR3 spans 13 amino acids. V was trimmed by 1 base and J by 1 base, leaving 4 bases between them. CDR1 SGHRS and CDR2 YFSETQ come from the germline V gene. This CDR3 reads CASSLPGTDTQYF. In DNA form, the CDR3 reads TGCGCCAGCAGCTTGCCAGGCACAGATACGCAGTATTTT.

In this sample, this clonotype turned up many times. This chain uses TRBV11-3 with TRBJ2-2, with 7 bases lining up with TRBD2. Germline loops: CDR1 SGHNT, CDR2 YENEEA. V was pared by 6 bases and J by 7 bases, with 11 bases of the junction left unmatched. The CDR3 loop spans 15 amino acids. This CDR3 reads CASRPQSGAGGELFF. The DNA for the CDR3 is TGTGCCAGCAGACCTCAAAGCGGGGCTGGCGGGGAGCTGTTTTTT.

There are many counts of this clonotype. The chain uses TRBV2 and TRBJ2-1; TRBD2 might be the D (6 bases). The CDR3 is 17 residues long. Trimming removed 3 bases from V and 6 bases from J, with 21 bases in between. Per germline, CDR1 SNHLY and CDR2 FYNNEI. The CDR3 here is CASSDGHQTGLTNEQFF. CDR3 coding DNA: TGTGCCAGCAGTGATGGTCACCAGACGGGACTCACCAATGAGCAGTTCTTC. The complete variable domain, with remaining parts taken from reference TRBV2 and TRBJ2-1, reads EPEVTQTPSHQVTQMGQEVILRCVPISNHLYFYWYRQILGQKVEFLVSFYNNEISEKSEIFDDQFSVERPDGSNFTLKIRSTKLEDSAMYFCASSDGHQTGLTNEQFFGPGTRLTVL.

This clonotype was found a few times. CDR3 bases: TGTGCCAGCAGCTTGGGGCTAGAAGGATGGGATATCAATGAGCAGTTCTTC. Its translation is CASSLGLEGWDINEQFF. V usage is TRBV5-4 and J usage is TRBJ2-1; D not certain. Trimming pared 0 bases from V and 6 bases from J, leaving 19 bases between. This CDR3 has 17 residues. Germline V CDR1 and CDR2: SGHNT, YYREEE (reference sequence).

This clonotype was counted ten times or more. The chain uses TRBV7-9 and TRBJ2-3, with 7 bases identical to TRBD1. Germline CDR1 reads SEHNR; CDR2 reads FQNEAQ (reference sequence). The CDR3 is 14 amino acids. The J segment lost 2 bases and the V segment lost 4 bases, leaving 3 bases of the junction unmatched. The CDR3 spells CASSWDSPTDTQYF. As DNA, the CDR3 is TGTGCCAGCAGCTGGGACAGCCCCACAGATACGCAGTATTTT.

This clonotype has ten or more counts. The chain employs TRBV6-5 and TRBJ2-3, with D possibly matching TRBD2 (6 bases). The V gene's germline CDR1 is MNHEY and CDR2 SVGAGI. The CDR3 runs 17 residues. Trimming took off 0 bases at V and 0 bases at J, with 13 bases between the two ends. The chain's CDR3 is CASSYSEVRGSTDTQYF. The CDR3 coding sequence is TGTGCCAGCAGTTACTCGGAGGTGCGGGGTAGCACAGATACGCAGTATTTT.

This sequence joins TRBV5-1 and TRBJ2-1; 8 nucleotides agree with TRBD2. The V segment lost 3 bases and the J segment 2 bases; nucleotides outside the gene matches: 4. Germline CDR1 and CDR2: SGHRS and YFSETQ. The CDR3 runs to 15 residues. The CDR3, as DNA: TGCGCCAGCAGCTGGGAACTAGCGGCCTACAATGAGCAGTTCTTC. Translating gives CASSWELAAYNEQFF.

The rearrangement joins TRBV6-5 to TRBJ2-3; D gene uncertain. Germline lookup yields CDR1 MNHEY and CDR2 SVGAGI. The CDR3 is 11 amino acids. V lost 5 bases, J lost 8 bases, and 8 bases lay in between. The CDR3 region is CASSKGITQYF. The CDR3 DNA sequence: TGTGCCAGCAGTAAAGGGATTACGCAGTATTTT.

There are many counts of this clonotype. The chain recombines TRBV6-2 or TRBV6-3 with TRBJ2-1; TRBD2 matches 10 bases. This CDR3 contains 15 residues. The V and J ends lost 5 bases and 4 bases, in that order; junction bases with no gene match: 5. CDR1 and CDR2 (germline): MNHEY, SVGEGT. The CDR3 sequence is CASSDSGGGYNEQFF. The DNA of the CDR3 is TGTGCCAGCAGTGACAGCGGGGGGGGTTACAATGAGCAGTTCTTC.

There are many counts of this clonotype. The chain recombines TRBV6-1 with TRBJ1-2; D perhaps matches TRBD1 (6 bases). The germline V and J ends were trimmed by 7 bases and 4 bases, with 13 bases remaining between them. The CDR3 has 13 amino acids. CDR1 is MNHNS and CDR2 is SASEGT in the germline V gene. The DNA for the CDR3 is TGTGCCAGCAACCTAGACAGGACCTATGGCTACACCTTC. Translating it yields CASNLDRTYGYTF.

Within the sample, this clonotype is medium-sized. J is TRBJ2-3 and V is TRBV5-1, with D possibly being TRBD1 or TRBD2 (5 bases each). Germline CDR1 reads SGHRS; CDR2 reads YFSETQ. The CDR3 length is 17 residues. Trimming stripped 4 bases from V and 2 bases from J, with 20 bases between. CDR3 bases: TGCGCCAGCAGCGTCCGGGACCTCAGCCGTTACACAGATACGCAGTATTTT. Residues: CASSVRDLSRYTDTQYF.

This chain links TRBV19 with TRBJ1-5; TRBD1 agrees at 8 bases. J gave up 4 bases and V 6 bases, and 5 bases lay outside the gene matches. Per germline, CDR1 LNHDA and CDR2 SQIVND (reference sequence). The CDR3 runs to 14 residues. The DNA of the CDR3 is TGTGCCAGTAGCGGAACAGGGGGAAATCAGCCCCAGCATTTT. This gives the protein CASSGTGGNQPQHF.

A remark on this clonotype: A much larger clone lies one base from this, so it may be a read error. J is TRBJ1-5 and V is TRBV10-3; TRBD1 might be the D (5 bases). CDR1 is ENHRY and CDR2 is SYGVKD in the germline V gene. The CDR3 covers 17 residues. Here the CDR3 reads CAISDRVHGSTNQHQHF. DNA for the CDR3: TGTGCCATCAGTGACAGGGTTCATGGATCCACCAATCAGCACCAGCATTTT.

This clonotype was seen repeatedly, ten times or more. The chain combines TRBV11-2 with TRBJ1-3, with 7 bases matching TRBD1. V lost 5 bases, J lost 2 bases, and 9 bases stayed unmatched. The germline gives CDR1 SGHAT, CDR2 FQNNGV. The CDR3 totals 16 residues. The CDR3 here is CASSARQGLTGNTIYF. The CDR3 DNA sequence: TGTGCCAGCAGCGCCCGACAGGGTCTGACTGGAAACACCATATATTTT.

This clonotype showed up many times. The V gene is TRBV4-1, the J gene TRBJ1-2; TRBD1 aligns across 7 bases. The CDR3 totals 17 residues. In germline, CDR1 is MGHRA, CDR2 YSYEKL. V shed 1 base and J 1 base; nucleotides not matched to a gene: 9. The CDR3, as DNA: TGCGCCAGCAGCCAAGGATACAGGGGCAGGAATAACTATGGCTACACCTTC. Amino acid sequence: CASSQGYRGRNNYGYTF.

This clonotype was detected ten times or more. This chain uses TRBV25-1 with TRBJ2-5; 10 bases fit TRBD1. With V trimmed by 1 base and J by 4 bases, 3 bases remained unmatched. Germline CDR1 reads MGHDK; CDR2 reads SYGVNS. The CDR3 runs to 15 residues. The CDR3 loop reads CASSESGTGAETQYF. CDR3 in DNA: TGTGCCAGCAGTGAATCCGGGACAGGGGCAGAGACCCAGTACTTC.

This clonotype appeared many times. This sequence joins TRBV7-2 and TRBJ2-5; possibly TRBD1 for D (5 bases). This CDR3 region has 16 residues. Trimming cost V 2 bases and J 1 base, with 14 bases left between them. Germline CDR1 and CDR2: SGHTA and FQGNSA. CDR3 sequence: CASSLSFRGSQETQYF. CDR3 in DNA: TGTGCCAGCAGCTTAAGTTTTAGGGGTTCCCAAGAGACCCAGTACTTC.